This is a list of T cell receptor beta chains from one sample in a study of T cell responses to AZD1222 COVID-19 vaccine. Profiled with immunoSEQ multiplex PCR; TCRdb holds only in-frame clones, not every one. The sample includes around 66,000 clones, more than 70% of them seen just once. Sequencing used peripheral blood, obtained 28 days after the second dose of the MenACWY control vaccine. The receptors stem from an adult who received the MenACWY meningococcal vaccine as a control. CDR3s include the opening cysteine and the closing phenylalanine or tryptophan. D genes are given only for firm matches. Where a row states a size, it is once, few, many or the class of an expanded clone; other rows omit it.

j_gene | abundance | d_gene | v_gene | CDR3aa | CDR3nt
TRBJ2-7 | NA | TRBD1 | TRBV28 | CASRTGPTYEQYF | TGTGCCAGCAGGACAGGGCCTACCTACGAGCAGTACTTC
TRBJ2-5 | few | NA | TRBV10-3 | CALRQGPNRGETQYF | TGTGCCCTTCGACAGGGACCAAACCGGGGGGAGACCCAGTACTTC
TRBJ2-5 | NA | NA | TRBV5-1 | CASTHGTNQETQYF | TGCGCCAGCACCCACGGGACAAACCAAGAGACCCAGTACTTC
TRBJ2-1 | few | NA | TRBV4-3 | CASSQDFGSSYNEQFF | TGCGCCAGCAGCCAAGATTTCGGGAGCTCCTACAATGAGCAGTTCTTC
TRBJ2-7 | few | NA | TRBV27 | CASRPQGGDYEQYF | TGTGCCAGCAGGCCACAGGGGGGGGATTACGAGCAGTACTTC
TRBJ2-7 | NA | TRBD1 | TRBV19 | CASSIRQGTSYEQYF | TGTGCCAGTAGTATACGACAGGGGACCTCCTACGAGCAGTACTTC
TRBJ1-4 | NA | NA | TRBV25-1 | CASSGTTANEKLFF | TGTGCCAGCAGCGGGACAACCGCAAATGAAAAACTGTTTTTT
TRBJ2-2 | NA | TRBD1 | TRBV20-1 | CSASLGQGTGELFF | TGCAGTGCTAGTTTGGGACAGGGGACCGGGGAGCTGTTTTTT
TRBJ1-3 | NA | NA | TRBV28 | CASIAGSDSGNTIYF | TGTGCCAGCATAGCAGGGAGTGACTCTGGAAACACCATATATTTT
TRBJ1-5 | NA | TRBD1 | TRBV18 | CASRQGASPNQPQHF | TGTGCCAGCCGTCAGGGGGCCAGCCCGAATCAGCCCCAGCATTTT
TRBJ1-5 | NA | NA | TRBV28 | CASTTASGRHF | TGTGCCAGCACGACTGCGTCTGGACGGCATTTT
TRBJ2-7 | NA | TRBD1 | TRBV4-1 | CASSQPRDRANEQYF | TGCGCCAGCAGCCAACCACGGGACAGGGCTAACGAGCAGTACTTC
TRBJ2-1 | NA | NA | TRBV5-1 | CASTLVGGWYNEQFF | TGCGCCAGCACCCTTGTTGGGGGTTGGTACAATGAGCAGTTCTTC
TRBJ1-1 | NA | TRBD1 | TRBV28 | CASSLWQGANTEAFF | TGTGCCAGCAGTTTATGGCAGGGGGCAAACACTGAAGCTTTCTTT
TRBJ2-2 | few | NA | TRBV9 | CASSVASPRGELFF | TGTGCCAGCAGCGTAGCGAGTCCTAGGGGGGAGCTGTTTTTT
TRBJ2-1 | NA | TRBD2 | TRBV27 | CASKLRGLVPEQFF | TGTGCCAGCAAACTCCGGGGACTAGTGCCTGAGCAGTTCTTC
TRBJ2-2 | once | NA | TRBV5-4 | CASSLVGNTGELFF | TGTGCCAGCAGCTTGGTGGGCAACACCGGGGAGCTGTTTTTT
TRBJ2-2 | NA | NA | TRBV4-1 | CASSHGRGGVTGELFF | TGCGCCAGCAGCCATGGAAGGGGCGGGGTCACCGGGGAGCTGTTTTTT
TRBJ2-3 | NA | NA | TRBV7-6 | CASSLNRVVTDTQYF | TGTGCCAGCAGCTTGAACAGGGTCGTTACAGATACGCAGTATTTT
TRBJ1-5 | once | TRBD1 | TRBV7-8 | CASSISDRGIYQPQHF | TGTGCCAGCAGCATCTCAGACAGGGGAATTTATCAGCCCCAGCATTTT
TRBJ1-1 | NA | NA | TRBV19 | CATNEESGRGTREAFF | TGTGCCACTAACGAGGAATCAGGGAGGGGTACCCGTGAGGCTTTCTTT
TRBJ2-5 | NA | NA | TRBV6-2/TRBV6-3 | CASSYSTGSETQYF | TGTGCCAGCAGTTACTCGACCGGGAGCGAGACCCAGTACTTC
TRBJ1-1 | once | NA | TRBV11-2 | CASSFGQYPEAFF | TGTGCCAGCAGCTTTGGACAGTACCCAGAAGCTTTCTTT
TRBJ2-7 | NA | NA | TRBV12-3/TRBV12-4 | CASSQTRKSEQYF | TGTGCCAGCAGTCAGACTAGAAAAAGCGAGCAGTACTTC
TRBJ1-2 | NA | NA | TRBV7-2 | CASSFTGTSGYTF | TGTGCCAGCAGCTTTACAGGGACAAGTGGCTACACCTTC
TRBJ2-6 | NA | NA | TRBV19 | CASSIAGANVLTF | TGTGCCAGTAGTATAGCTGGGGCCAACGTCCTGACTTTC
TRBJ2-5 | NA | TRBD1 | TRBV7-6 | CASSITGTGGAETQYF | TGTGCCAGCAGTATAACCGGGACAGGGGGCGCCGAGACCCAGTACTTC
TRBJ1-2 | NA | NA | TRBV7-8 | CASSLVQGYGYTF | TGTGCCAGCAGCTTAGTGCAGGGTTATGGCTACACCTTC
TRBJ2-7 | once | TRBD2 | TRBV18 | CASSPPGLAGIPYEQYF | TGTGCCAGCTCACCACCGGGACTAGCGGGGATCCCCTACGAGCAGTACTTC
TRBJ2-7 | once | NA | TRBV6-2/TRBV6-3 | CASSSSGTLQMGLYEQYF | TGTGCCAGCAGTTCCTCCGGGACTCTACAGATGGGGCTCTACGAGCAGTACTTC
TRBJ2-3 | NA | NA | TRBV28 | CASSSFTAEGPTDTQYF | TGTGCCAGCAGCTCGTTTACCGCCGAGGGCCCCACAGATACGCAGTATTTT
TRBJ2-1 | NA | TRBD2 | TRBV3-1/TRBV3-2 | CASSQDRLAGGYNEQFF | TGTGCCAGCAGCCAAGATCGGCTAGCGGGGGGATACAATGAGCAGTTCTTC
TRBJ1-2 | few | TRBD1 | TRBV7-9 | CASSFRQGNYGYTF | TGTGCCAGCAGCTTCCGACAGGGGAACTATGGCTACACCTTC
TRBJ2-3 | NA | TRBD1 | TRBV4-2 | CASSQESGGAQYF | TGTGCCAGCAGCCAAGAATCAGGGGGAGCGCAGTATTTT
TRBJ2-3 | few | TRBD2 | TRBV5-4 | CASSRAGGLRDTQYF | TGTGCCAGCAGCAGGGCGGGGGGGCTAAGAGATACGCAGTATTTT
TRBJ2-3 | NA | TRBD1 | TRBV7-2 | CASSLLGQGADTQYF | TGTGCCAGCAGCTTACTGGGACAGGGGGCTGATACGCAGTATTTT
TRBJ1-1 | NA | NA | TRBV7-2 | CASSAQGMNTEAFF | TGTGCCAGCAGCGCACAGGGCATGAACACTGAAGCTTTCTTT
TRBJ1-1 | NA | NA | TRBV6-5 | CASRLTRGGTEAFF | TGTGCCAGCAGACTCACGAGGGGGGGGACTGAAGCTTTCTTT
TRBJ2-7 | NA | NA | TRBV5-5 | CASSLSLIGSYEQYF | TGTGCCAGCAGCTTGTCGCTAATAGGGTCGTACGAGCAGTACTTC
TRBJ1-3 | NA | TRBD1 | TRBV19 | CASMTGTGNTIYF | TGTGCCAGTATGACAGGGACTGGAAACACCATATATTTT
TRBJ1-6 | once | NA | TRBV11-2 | CASSRSPGPGNSPLHF | TGTGCCAGCAGCCGAAGCCCAGGGCCTGGTAATTCACCCCTCCACTTT
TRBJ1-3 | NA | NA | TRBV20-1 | CSARRGNTIYF | TGCAGTGCTAGAAGGGGAAACACCATATATTTT
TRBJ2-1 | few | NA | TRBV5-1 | CASSPRSGLPQGEQFF | TGCGCCAGCAGCCCCCGGTCGGGACTGCCACAAGGTGAGCAGTTCTTC
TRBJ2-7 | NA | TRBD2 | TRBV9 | CASSPGLAGISYEQYF | TGTGCCAGCAGCCCGGGACTAGCGGGGATTTCCTACGAGCAGTACTTC
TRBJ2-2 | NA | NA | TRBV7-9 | CASSLAIGETGELFF | TGTGCCAGCAGCTTAGCGATTGGGGAGACCGGGGAGCTGTTTTTT
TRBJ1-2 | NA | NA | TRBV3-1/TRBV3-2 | CASSQGGRYSNYGYTF | TGTGCCAGCAGCCAGGGCGGGAGGTATTCTAACTATGGCTACACCTTC
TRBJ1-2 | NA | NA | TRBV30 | CAWSDSYGYTF | TGTGCCTGGAGTGACAGCTATGGCTACACCTTC
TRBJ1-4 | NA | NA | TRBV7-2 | CASSLDGQAIGKLFF | TGTGCCAGCAGCTTAGACGGGCAGGCGATTGGAAAACTGTTTTTT
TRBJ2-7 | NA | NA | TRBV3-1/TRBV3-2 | CASSHNLVGSSYEQYF | TGTGCCAGCAGCCATAACCTGGTTGGAAGCTCCTACGAGCAGTACTTC
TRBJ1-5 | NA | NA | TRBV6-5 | CASSSPRGSNQPQHF | TGTGCCAGCAGCTCTCCCAGGGGCAGCAATCAGCCCCAGCATTTT
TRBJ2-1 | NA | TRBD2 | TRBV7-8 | CASSSSGGSYNEQFF | TGTGCCAGCAGCTCCTCGGGGGGCTCCTACAATGAGCAGTTCTTC
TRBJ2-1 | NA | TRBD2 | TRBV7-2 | CASSSSGTSYNEQFF | TGTGCCAGCAGCTCATCCGGGACTAGCTACAATGAGCAGTTCTTC
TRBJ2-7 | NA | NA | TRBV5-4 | CASSLRSHSYEQYF | TGTGCCAGCAGCTTGAGGAGCCACAGCTACGAGCAGTACTTC
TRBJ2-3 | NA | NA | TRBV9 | CASTSGSTDTQYF | TGTGCCAGCACTTCGGGGAGCACAGATACGCAGTATTTT
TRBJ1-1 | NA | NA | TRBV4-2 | CASSQGAVNPEAFF | TGTGCCAGCAGCCAAGGGGCGGTGAACCCTGAAGCTTTCTTT
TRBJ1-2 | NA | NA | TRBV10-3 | CAISDPKEGQKNPLYF | TGTGCCATCAGTGACCCCAAAGAAGGCCAGAAGAATCCCTTGTACTTC
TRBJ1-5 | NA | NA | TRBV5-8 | CASSRDGGNQPQHF | TGTGCCAGCAGCCGAGATGGGGGGAACCAGCCCCAGCATTTT
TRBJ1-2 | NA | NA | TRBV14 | CASSQEGYGYTF | TGTGCCAGCAGCCAGGAGGGGTATGGCTACACCTTC
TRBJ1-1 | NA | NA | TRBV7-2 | CASSAGRRTEAFF | TGTGCCAGCAGCGCAGGGAGGAGAACTGAAGCTTTCTTT